Included here is one T cell receptor beta chain sequence, with context. This specimen belongs to a study of blood T cell repertoires in COVID-19. TCRdb keeps only in-frame clones here, not all; method: immunoSEQ multiplex PCR. The sample includes about 210,000 clones, roughly 94% of them seen just once. V lost 1 base and J 5 bases, leaving 5 bases between the germline ends. This CDR3 is 13 amino acids long. CDR1 and CDR2 (germline): MRHNA, SNTAGT. This TCR was sampled from a man under 40 with acute or convalescent COVID-19. Sequenced sample: peripheral blood. The chain employs TRBV6-4 and TRBJ2-2; D ambiguous. CDR3 bases: TGTGCCAGCAGTGACTGGCGGACCGGGGAGCTGTTTTTT. Residues: CASSDWRTGELFF.